Sequencing of this TCR beta chain was carried out in a study of identifying expanded T cells in peripheral blood. General study points: Across healthy donors, higher total template counts meant significantly greater roughly 2-week count variance. Technical replicates showed around 1.2 changed clones; two weeks 15 to 20; four weeks 19.

Healthy donors had no documented immune events, such as infections, while sampled. With respect to this clone: As yet, its antigen is unknown.

The data were produced by immunoSEQ multiplex PCR, yet TCRdb's version contains in-frame clones alone and is incomplete. Of 84,000 or so clones in the sample, roughly 89% were seen once. Sample: blood. The clonotype comes from a person aged 18-70 years in good health.

The CDR3 DNA follows: TGTGCCAGCAGTTACAGGCTAGCGGGTCAAGATACGCAGTATTTT. This translates into CASSYRLAGQDTQYF. The genes are TRBV6-5 and TRBJ2-3; 8 bases fit TRBD2. The CDR3 spans 15 residues. J gave up 5 bases and V 2 bases, and 6 bases lay outside the gene matches. Germline V CDR1 and CDR2: MNHEY, SVGAGI.